This record covers a single T cell receptor beta chain. Its antigen specificity is not known. It has no much larger one-base neighbor in the sample; base qualities were not kept. The immunoSEQ Assay, a bias-controlled multiplex PCR, was used to amplify TCRbeta CDR3 regions from genomic DNA. The published analysis was carried out like this. The number of nucleated cells in each sample was estimated by amplification of reference gene primers within the assay. To quantify the absolute abundance of each unique TCRbeta CDR3 rearrangement, sequence reads were collapsed and filtered. For each sample, productive Simpson clonality was calculated as the square root of Simpson's diversity index over productive rearrangements. In TCRdb, the immuneACCESS table is reduced to in-frame sequences with V and J assigned. These tables do not hold every clone; where another copy was compared, an unresolved V gene accounts for under half, and the others remain unexplained. Clonal size and the V and J genes are those of that table, whereas D and trimming came from the DNA. This sample comprises some 250,000 clones, approximately 86% of them detected only once. 5.5% to 7.5% of the sample is held by the ten biggest clonotypes.

The sample belongs to a study of blood T cell repertoires in COVID-19 (dated by TCRdb to about 2020). A note on the overall study: Samples from collaborators originated in the United States, Italy and Spain and spanned both the acute and convalescent phases of COVID-19. The prospective study material was composed of cDNA or gDNA derived from T cells, B-cell-depleted T cells, or PBMCs. Deeply sampled blood TCRbeta repertoires from subjects exposed to, actively infected with, or recovered from COVID-19 were included in the dataset. A freely available public database, intended as a resource for researchers studying the immune response to SARS-CoV-2, is where the repertoires were released. The samples were drawn from the first 160 participants of the ongoing ImmuneRACE study and from some 1,300 subjects provided by 6 global collaborators. Nearly every sample came with metadata listing a de-identified subject ID, COVID-19 status, age in years and sex. Where available, HLA class I and class II types were taken from metadata supplied by the sample provider and were not determined by assay-based typing. Study-level results and caveats: Clinical and demographic metadata were provided uncurated, with the amount varying by source and participant.

The collaborating institutions used their own protocols to collect whole blood in K2EDTA tubes. Collaborator samples were shipped for TCRbeta analysis as frozen whole blood, isolated PBMCs, or DNA extracted from either sample type. The V end gives up 0 bases and the J end 6 bases, leaving 5 bases in the junction not matched to a gene. CDR1 and CDR2, per the germline V gene (reference sequence), are LNHNV and YYDKDF. From the cysteine through the phenylalanine, the CDR3 covers 15 amino acids. The kept DNA is CDR3 alone, 45 bases in frame from the first base. The sequence was collected from a woman aged 70-85 years with active or convalescent COVID-19. This chain joins TRBV15 to TRBJ2-3, and 8 bases in between align with TRBD1. Sequences were obtained from peripheral blood. The nucleotides read TGTGCCACCAGCAGAGATGGGCAGGGGGCGGATACGCAGTATTTT. Its protein product is CATSRDGQGADTQYF.